The source of this T cell receptor beta chain is a study of shared clonotypes between healthy human individuals. Study details: Serving as donors were a couple of women and three men, whose ages spanned 18 to 49. General study findings and limits: Among the subsets, naive ones generally showed larger estimated richness than memory ones. Deeper or shallower sequencing was expected to change how clonotypes are shared among donors.

Regarding this clone: What it binds is not known.

From germline, CDR1 is SSHAT and CDR2 FNYEAQ (reference sequence). The CDR3 has 15 amino acids. Trimming stripped 0 bases from V and 4 bases from J, with 12 bases between. Using immunoSEQ multiplex PCR, the repertoire was profiled, and TCRdb retains in-frame clones only, with some absent. The data show roughly 700,000 clones, around two thirds seen once. The receptor's source is a woman in her twenties or thirties in good health. This chain links TRBV7-7 with TRBJ2-5; tentative D call: TRBD2 (7 bases). Sequenced material: memory CD4+ T cells sorted from blood. Subset meaning: CD45RA-negative fraction. CDR3 residues: CASSLALGGLETQYF. The CDR3 DNA sequence: TGTGCCAGCAGCTTAGCGCTGGGGGGGCTAGAGACCCAGTACTTC.